What follows are 12 T cell receptor beta chains derived from one specimen sequenced in a study of T cells in localized non-small cell lung cancer (dated by TCRdb to the early 2020s). Library creation used the immunoSEQ multiplex PCR assay. TCRdb stores this immuneACCESS table with in-frame sequences only. Part of the clones is absent; in the studies checked, under half of the shortfall reflects unresolved V genes, and no reason is known for the rest. For this sample there are tens of thousands of clones; approximately 90% appear just once. The top ten hold around 20% of the sample. This sample comprised peripheral blood, obtained before any cancer treatment. The receptor source for this set is a woman aged 40 to 75 with stage I squamous cell lung carcinoma.

The chain is built from TRBV6-1 and TRBJ2-1; D unclear. Trimming removed 5 bases from V and 10 bases from J, with 15 bases in between. CDR1 is MNHNS, CDR2 SASEGT, per germline. The CDR3 consists of 13 residues. CDR3: CASSSIPAREQFF. As DNA, the CDR3 is TGTGCCAGCAGTTCGATCCCAGCTAGAGAGCAGTTCTTC.

The genes are TRBV5-4 and TRBJ1-6; unclear D gene. The CDR3 consists of 14 residues. V was clipped by 5 bases and J by 7 bases, with 13 bases between them. CDR1 is SGHNT and CDR2 is YYREEE in the germline V gene (reference sequence). CDR3 amino acids: CASSITLGNSPLHF. Here the CDR3 DNA reads TGTGCCAGCAGTATCACATTAGGAAATTCACCCCTCCACTTT. Full variable domain (missing parts from reference TRBV5-4 and TRBJ1-6): ETGVTQSPTHLIKTRGQQVTLRCSSQSGHNTVSWYQQALGQGPQFIFQYYREEENGRGNFPPRFSGLQFPNYSSELNVNALELDDSALYLCASSITLGNSPLHFGNGTRLTVT.

The chain employs TRBV9 and TRBJ1-6; 7 nucleotides align to TRBD1. The CDR3 is 16 amino acids. The trim removed 4 bases at V and 8 bases at J, leaving 12 bases unmatched. Germline V CDR1 and CDR2: SGDLS, YYNGEE. The CDR3 region is CASSPGPTGRDSPLHF. The DNA for the CDR3 is TGTGCCAGCAGCCCCGGTCCGACAGGGAGAGATTCACCCCTCCACTTT.

The genes are TRBV21-1 and TRBJ1-2; TRBD1, the table's D call, lacks a check against the DNA. TRBV21-1 is a pseudogene segment. The CDR3 runs to 14 residues. The CDR3 region has the DNA TGTGCCAGCAGAACTAGGGGGTTTGGCTATGGCTACACCTTC. As protein: CASRTRGFGYGYTF.

This chain uses TRBV6-1 with TRBJ1-2; maybe TRBD1 (6 bases). The CDR3 totals 12 residues. Trimming took 8 bases from V and 2 from J, leaving 9 bases between them. Germline V gene sequence: CDR1 MNHNS, CDR2 SASEGT. In DNA form, the CDR3 reads TGTGCCAGCCCGGGACAAAACTATGGCTACACCTTC. Protein product: CASPGQNYGYTF.

This clone appeared a single time. The genes are TRBV7-9 and TRBJ2-5; D ambiguous. Germline-derived CDR1 and CDR2 are SEHNR and FQNEAQ (reference sequence). The CDR3 runs 14 residues. Trimming took off 7 bases at V and 4 bases at J, with 16 bases between the two ends. CDR3: CASKGWGSGETQYF. The CDR3 DNA sequence: TGTGCCAGCAAAGGCTGGGGATCTGGAGAGACCCAGTACTTC.

V and J are TRBV2 and TRBJ1-2; 7 bases map to TRBD1. Germline CDR1 reads SNHLY; CDR2 reads FYNNEI. Trimming at V came to 6 bases and at J to 10 bases, leaving 8 bases not matched to a gene. CDR3 length: 12 residues. Written as DNA, the CDR3 is TGTGCCAGCAGGCGACAGGGTGGGACCTACACCTTC. The encoded protein is CASRRQGGTYTF.

This rearrangement joins TRBV6-5 to TRBJ1-2, with D perhaps matching TRBD1 (5 bases). Between the trimmed V and J ends, which lost 5 bases and 6 bases, there was a span of 19 bases. CDR3 length: 15 residues. Germline V gives CDR1 MNHEY, CDR2 SVGAGI. CDR3 nucleotide sequence: TGTGCCAGCAGTGCGCCCGGGGGGGGTCAGGATGGCTACACCTTC. Translating it yields CASSAPGGGQDGYTF.

The chain is built from TRBV7-2 and TRBJ1-2, with D unclear. This CDR3 contains 13 residues. Germline loops: CDR1 SGHTA, CDR2 FQGNSA. Trimming stripped 4 bases from V and 3 bases from J, with 9 bases between. CDR3 protein: CASSSDYDYGYTF. As DNA, the CDR3 is TGTGCCAGCAGCTCGGACTATGACTATGGCTACACCTTC.

This clone was found a few times. The chain recombines TRBV28 with TRBJ1-2; perhaps TRBD1 as D (5 bases). The CDR3 runs 14 residues. Germline CDR1 and CDR2: MDHEN and SYDVKM. The ends were cut back, 3 bases at V and 6 bases at J, with 14 bases in the middle. The DNA of the CDR3 is TGTGCCAGCAGTTTGGCGGAGGGGCGGAATGGCTACACCTTC. Protein: CASSLAEGRNGYTF.

This chain links TRBV7-9 with TRBJ1-2; D is unclear. This CDR3 has 13 residues. Looked up from germline, CDR1 is SEHNR and CDR2 is FQNEAQ (reference sequence). V was shortened by 5 bases and J by 4 bases, with 11 bases between the two germline ends. CDR3 DNA: TGTGCCAGCAGCGACGACGTGATCTATGGCTACACCTTC. This gives the protein CASSDDVIYGYTF.

V gene TRBV9 combines with J gene TRBJ1-1, with a possible D match to TRBD1 (5 bases). Germline lookup yields CDR1 SGDLS and CDR2 YYNGEE. This CDR3 region has 15 residues. Trimming took off 3 bases at V and 0 bases at J, with 12 bases between the two ends. The CDR3 loop reads CASSASRVVNTEAFF. DNA of the CDR3: TGTGCCAGCAGCGCCTCCAGGGTCGTGAACACTGAAGCTTTCTTT.